These T cell receptor beta chains were read from a single sample in a study of blood T cell repertoires in COVID-19. Some clones are missing from TCRdb's copy, which holds only in-frame ones; the method was immunoSEQ multiplex PCR. The sample shows about 380,000 clones, about 89% of them seen only once. The specimen was peripheral blood. Every receptor here comes from a man in his forties with acute or convalescent COVID-19. Each CDR3 is given with its conserved first and last residue.

v_call: TRBV12-3/TRBV12-4; cdr3_length: 12; j_call: TRBJ2-2; cdr3_aa: CASSFYTGELFF
v_call: TRBV13; cdr3_length: 13; j_call: TRBJ1-5; cdr3_aa: CASSLDRSQPQHF
v_call: TRBV5-1; cdr3_length: 14; j_call: TRBJ1-2; cdr3_aa: CASTGTASNYGYTF
v_call: TRBV6-2/TRBV6-3; cdr3_length: 16; j_call: TRBJ1-2; cdr3_aa: CASSYLGQNPDSGYTF
v_call: TRBV5-1; cdr3_length: 15; j_call: TRBJ1-1; cdr3_aa: CASSPLTGENTEAFF
v_call: TRBV28; cdr3_length: 14; j_call: TRBJ2-7; cdr3_aa: CASSLMREGPEQYF
v_call: TRBV15; cdr3_length: 17; j_call: TRBJ1-1; cdr3_aa: CATSRDPKTGANTEAFF
v_call: TRBV10-3; cdr3_length: 13; j_call: TRBJ1-2; cdr3_aa: CAISDRPLMGYTF
v_call: TRBV13; cdr3_length: 15; j_call: TRBJ1-2; cdr3_aa: CASSLGRQILYGYTF
v_call: TRBV5-1; cdr3_length: 14; j_call: TRBJ2-5; cdr3_aa: CASSLGGFQETQYF
v_call: TRBV6-5; cdr3_length: 14; j_call: TRBJ2-7; cdr3_aa: CASTLAGVTYEQYF
v_call: TRBV28; cdr3_length: 11; j_call: TRBJ1-2; cdr3_aa: CASSLGGGYTF
v_call: TRBV5-6; cdr3_length: 15; j_call: TRBJ1-1; cdr3_aa: CASSLPTGGITEAFF
v_call: TRBV9; cdr3_length: 15; j_call: TRBJ2-7; cdr3_aa: CASSVGWAGGDEQYF
v_call: TRBV3-1/TRBV3-2; cdr3_length: 16; j_call: TRBJ1-2; cdr3_aa: CASSLPSRTPNYGYTF
v_call: TRBV5-8; cdr3_length: 15; j_call: TRBJ2-5; cdr3_aa: CASSLPLVVQETQYF
v_call: TRBV5-1; cdr3_length: 15; j_call: TRBJ2-1; cdr3_aa: CASSPRGQTYNEQFF
v_call: TRBV11-2; cdr3_length: 15; j_call: TRBJ2-1; cdr3_aa: CASSSPTGGLNEQFF
v_call: TRBV28; cdr3_length: 12; j_call: TRBJ1-2; cdr3_aa: CASSPGGPGYTF
v_call: TRBV7-2; cdr3_length: 14; j_call: TRBJ1-1; cdr3_aa: CASSGQGGNTEAFF
v_call: TRBV23-1; cdr3_length: 14; j_call: TRBJ2-3; cdr3_aa: CASVGEGDTDTQYF
v_call: TRBV27; cdr3_length: 13; j_call: TRBJ2-2; cdr3_aa: CASSLWETGELFF
v_call: TRBV27; cdr3_length: 14; j_call: TRBJ2-7; cdr3_aa: CASSKRQGDYEQYF
v_call: TRBV10-3; cdr3_length: 16; j_call: TRBJ1-5; cdr3_aa: CAISDSRGRADQPQHF
v_call: TRBV30; cdr3_length: 15; j_call: TRBJ2-7; cdr3_aa: CAWTPGDTISYEQYF
v_call: TRBV3-1/TRBV3-2; cdr3_length: 17; j_call: TRBJ2-5; cdr3_aa: CASSQEVLAGDMETQYF
v_call: TRBV28; cdr3_length: 16; j_call: TRBJ1-4; cdr3_aa: CASSYTGLGTNEKLFF
v_call: TRBV7-2; cdr3_length: 14; j_call: TRBJ2-3; cdr3_aa: CASSSGTGTDTQYF
v_call: TRBV10-1; cdr3_length: 14; j_call: TRBJ2-3; cdr3_aa: CATSHSGITDTQYF
v_call: TRBV28; cdr3_length: 17; j_call: TRBJ1-2; cdr3_aa: CASSLTHPGRGNYGYTF
v_call: TRBV10-2; cdr3_length: 14; j_call: TRBJ2-5; cdr3_aa: CATRLAGDQETQYF
v_call: TRBV5-1; cdr3_length: 16; j_call: TRBJ2-5; cdr3_aa: CASSLRVAQAGETQYF
v_call: TRBV18; cdr3_length: 12; j_call: TRBJ2-2; cdr3_aa: CASSPDTGELFF
v_call: TRBV5-1; cdr3_length: 13; j_call: TRBJ1-1; cdr3_aa: CASCGQMNTEAFF
v_call: TRBV4-2; cdr3_length: 13; j_call: TRBJ2-7; cdr3_aa: CASSAGGSYEQYF
v_call: TRBV4-1; cdr3_length: 13; j_call: TRBJ2-5; cdr3_aa: CASSQGVQETQYF
v_call: TRBV11-2; cdr3_length: 15; j_call: TRBJ2-2; cdr3_aa: CASSPSLGAVGELFF
v_call: TRBV6-1; cdr3_length: 13; j_call: TRBJ1-1; cdr3_aa: CASSDKMNTEAFF